What follows are 3 T cell receptor beta chains derived from one specimen sequenced in a study of monozygotic twins with inflammatory bowel disease. TCRdb re-called the 5' RACE reads; one entry per CDR3 protein, DNA not given. This sample's table has about 380,000 distinct CDR3 sequences. The source material was blood. These receptors originate from a human donor with ulcerative colitis or Crohn's disease, or a healthy co-twin of an affected twin (not recorded which).

The chain carries TRBV7-9 and TRBJ2-7; TCRdb outputs TRBD1, but without DNA this stays unchecked. Germline CDR1 SEHNR, CDR2 FQNEAQ (reference sequence). There are 12 residues in the CDR3. CDR3 amino acids: CASSPYTGEQYF.

The chain combines TRBV20-1 with TRBJ2-7. CDR3 length equals 11 residues. Germline CDR1 DFQATT, CDR2 SNEGSKA (reference sequence). The CDR3 reads CSARQSYEQYF.

The CDR3 sequence: CAWSGQVNQPQHF. This chain links TRBV30 with TRBJ1-5. From germline, CDR1 is GTSNPN and CDR2 SVGIG (reference sequence). The CDR3 runs 13 residues.